These 16 T cell receptor beta chains were all obtained from the same sample, sequenced in a study of blood T cell repertoires in COVID-19. Here immunoSEQ multiplex PCR was the method, and the copy in TCRdb shows in-frame clones only, minus some. This table holds 150,000 to 200,000 clones, about 74% found once. The specimen was peripheral blood. Receptors originate from a man in his 60s with acute or convalescent COVID-19.

This clone was seen ten or more times. V usage is TRBV6-5 and J usage is TRBJ2-1; D possibly corresponds to TRBD1 (6 bases). From germline, CDR1 is MNHEY and CDR2 SVGAGI. CDR3 length equals 13 residues. V dropped 6 bases and J dropped 2 bases, with 8 bases sitting between them. The chain's CDR3 is CASRDSPYNEQFF. CDR3 nucleotide sequence: TGTGCCAGCAGGGACAGCCCCTACAATGAGCAGTTCTTC.

The gene calls are TRBV11-2 and TRBJ2-3; D possibly corresponds to TRBD2 (5 bases). The CDR3 totals 13 residues. V gave up 5 bases and J gave up 3 bases, with 9 bases separating them. Germline V gives CDR1 SGHAT, CDR2 FQNNGV. The CDR3 loop is CASSQSGTDTQYF. In DNA, the CDR3 is TGTGCCAGCAGCCAATCGGGGACAGATACGCAGTATTTT.

This clone occurred once. CDR3 protein: CASSKEAEGTEAFF. CDR3 nucleotide sequence: TGTGCCAGCAGCAAAGAAGCGGAGGGCACTGAAGCTTTCTTT. The chain is built from TRBV21-1 and TRBJ1-1. TRBV21-1 is a documented pseudogene. The CDR3 has 14 residues.

On this clone itself: Other DNA sequences in this specimen translate into the identical CDR3. The chain uses TRBV28 and TRBJ1-5; TRBD1 matches at 7 bases. Germline V gene sequence: CDR1 MDHEN, CDR2 SYDVKM. This CDR3 is 14 amino acids long. The ends lost 4 bases at V and 3 bases at J; junction bases unmatched: 3. CDR3 DNA sequence: TGTGCCAGCAGTTCCACAGGGGTCAATCAGCCCCAGCATTTT. As protein: CASSSTGVNQPQHF.

The V gene is TRBV18, the J gene TRBJ1-2, with 7 positions matching TRBD1. The CDR3 sequence is 15 residues long. Germline trimming cut 1 base from V and 11 bases from J; bases unmatched to any gene: 13. The germline gives CDR1 KGHSH, CDR2 LQKENI. CDR3 sequence: CASSPQAEGATGYTF. The CDR3 DNA reads TGTGCCAGCTCACCACAGGCGGAGGGGGCGACTGGGTACACCTTC. The full variable domain, rest sourced from reference TRBV18 and TRBJ1-2, is NAGVMQNPRHLVRRRGQEARLRCSPMKGHSHVYWYRQLPEEGLKFMVYLQKENIIDESGMPKERFSAEFPKEGPSILRIQQVVRGDSAAYFCASSPQAEGATGYTFGSGTRLTVV.

The chain has TRBV2 and TRBJ2-7; 9 nucleotides match TRBD2. Germline V CDR1 and CDR2: SNHLY, FYNNEI. After removal of 6 bases from V and 4 bases from J, the junction contained 4 bases not matched to a gene. This CDR3 spans 13 amino acids. CDR3 in DNA: TGTGCCAGCAGGCTAGCGGGATTATACGAGCAGTACTTC. Residues: CASRLAGLYEQYF.

The V and J genes are TRBV6-2 or TRBV6-3 and TRBJ1-5, with a possible D match to TRBD1 (5 bases). Per germline, CDR1 MNHEY and CDR2 SVGEGT. The V and J ends lost 2 bases and 3 bases respectively, with 11 bases between them. The CDR3 contains 15 residues. The CDR3 loop reads CASSYLGTSNQPQHF. DNA for the CDR3: TGTGCCAGCAGTTACCTTGGGACTTCCAATCAGCCCCAGCATTTT.

The rearrangement joins TRBV21-1 to TRBJ2-7; TRBD2, as called in the table, went unchecked against the DNA. TRBV21-1 is annotated as a pseudogene. The CDR3 covers 16 residues. The CDR3 nucleotides read TGTGCCAGCAGCAAAGTGGCCGGGAGACTACCCTACGAGCAGTACTTC. Its protein is CASSKVAGRLPYEQYF.

This chain uses TRBV29-1 with TRBJ2-1, with D possibly matching TRBD2 (5 bases). CDR3 size: 14 residues. CDR1 and CDR2 from the germline V gene are SQVTM and ANQGSEA. V was clipped by 3 bases and J by 5 bases, with 14 bases between them. The CDR3 loop reads CSVDFERINNEQFF. CDR3 nucleotides: TGCAGCGTTGATTTCGAGCGGATCAACAATGAGCAGTTCTTC.

The chain joins TRBV4-3 to TRBJ1-2; 9 nucleotides line up with TRBD1. Germline CDR1 and CDR2: LGHNA and YSLEER. Unmatched junction bases numbered 5, after V lost 4 bases and J lost 2 bases. This CDR3 is built from 15 residues. The CDR3 reads CASSPTGQGNYGYTF. Here the CDR3 DNA reads TGCGCCAGCAGCCCAACGGGACAGGGAAACTATGGCTACACCTTC.

The genes are TRBV19 and TRBJ2-2; the D is unclear. Looked up from germline, CDR1 is LNHDA and CDR2 is SQIVND (reference sequence). Trimming removed 1 base at V and 6 bases at J, with 9 bases between. The CDR3 runs to 14 residues. CDR3 nucleotide sequence: TGTGCCAGTAGTATAGTTCCCGCGCCCGGGGAGCTGTTTTTT. Its protein is CASSIVPAPGELFF.

This chain uses TRBV7-2 with TRBJ2-1; 12 bases align to TRBD2. The germline CDR1 and CDR2 sequences are SGHTA and FQGNSA. With V trimmed by 5 bases and J by 4 bases, 6 bases remained unmatched. This CDR3 comprises 16 residues. The CDR3 loop reads CASSVTSGGGYNEQFF. The CDR3 DNA reads as TGTGCCAGCAGCGTGACTAGCGGGGGAGGATACAATGAGCAGTTCTTC.

This chain joins TRBV6-5 and TRBJ2-7; 8 nucleotides line up with TRBD1. The CDR3 consists of 15 residues. V lost 6 bases to trimming and J lost 8 bases; unmatched junction nucleotides: 15. CDR1 is MNHEY and CDR2 is SVGAGI in the germline V gene. The CDR3 DNA is TGTGCCAGCAGCAGGACAGGGATTGATAAGGTAAAGCAGTACTTC. Translated: CASSRTGIDKVKQYF.

This chain links TRBV7-9 with TRBJ1-1, with D unresolved. Trimming shortened V by 4 bases and J by 4 bases, and 10 bases separated the two germline ends. Looked up from germline, CDR1 is SEHNR and CDR2 is FQNEAQ (reference sequence). The CDR3 is made up of 13 amino acids. The CDR3, as DNA: TGTGCCAGCAGCTCGACTGGGTCCACTGAAGCTTTCTTT. As protein: CASSSTGSTEAFF.

The rearrangement joins TRBV4-3 to TRBJ1-5, with 9 nucleotides matching TRBD1. The CDR3 sequence is 15 residues long. Germline V gives CDR1 LGHNA, CDR2 YSLEER. The ends lost 0 bases at V and 7 bases at J; junction bases unmatched: 4. The CDR3 region has the DNA TGCGCCAGCAGCCAAGATACAGGGGGCGGACAGCCCCAGCATTTT. This encodes CASSQDTGGGQPQHF.

The chain combines TRBV5-4 with TRBJ2-2, with 14 bases identical to TRBD2. Looked up from germline, CDR1 is SGHNT and CDR2 is YYREEE (reference sequence). V trimming: 3 bases; J trimming: 5 bases; junction bases outside the gene matches: 6. This CDR3 spans 17 amino acids. The DNA for the CDR3 is TGTGCCAGCAGCTCCGGGACTAGCGGGGGACGGACCGGGGAGCTGTTTTTT. This gives the protein CASSSGTSGGRTGELFF.